The 12 T cell receptor beta chains listed next were all sequenced from one sample in a study of cytomegalovirus exposure and HLA in healthy donors. Primers included in the PCR were 60 Vbeta and 13 Jbeta primers. Assay used: immunoSEQ multiplex PCR; TCRdb lists only in-frame clones, some missing. The table lists 150,000 to 200,000 clones, around 80% of them singletons. What was sequenced was PBMCs. These receptor sequences come from a girl between 5 and 17 years old in good health and CMV-seropositive.

The rearrangement links TRBV7-3 to TRBJ2-2; D is unclear. Deletions cut 4 bases from V and 8 bases from J, with 17 bases between. The length of the CDR3 is 15 residues. Per the germline V gene, CDR1 is SGHTA and CDR2 is FQGTGA. This CDR3 reads CASSSVSSRSGELFF. The CDR3, as DNA: TGTGCCAGCAGCTCCGTCTCCTCCAGGTCGGGGGAGCTGTTTTTT.

The chain has TRBV11-2 and TRBJ2-7, with 8 bases lining up with TRBD2. This CDR3 has 17 amino acids. The germline V gene has CDR1 SGHAT and CDR2 FQNNGV. V trimming: 5 bases; J trimming: 0 bases; junction bases outside the gene matches: 12. The CDR3 sequence is CASSPRVAGGSSYEQYF. The CDR3 DNA sequence: TGTGCCAGCAGCCCCCGCGTGGCGGGGGGAAGCTCCTACGAGCAGTACTTC.

The V and J genes are TRBV7-9 and TRBJ2-3; 13 positions agree with TRBD2. With 4 bases clipped from V and 5 bases from J, the junction kept 0 bases outside the gene matches. Germline CDR1 and CDR2: SEHNR and FQNEAQ (reference sequence). This CDR3 comprises 14 residues. The CDR3 sequence is CASSWTSGRDTQYF. As DNA, the CDR3 is TGTGCCAGCAGCTGGACTAGCGGGAGAGATACGCAGTATTTT.

This clone was recorded a few times. The rearrangement uses TRBV6-5 and TRBJ2-5; D is unresolved. Germline CDR1 MNHEY, CDR2 SVGAGI. Between the trimmed V and J ends, which lost 5 bases and 2 bases, there was a span of 15 bases. This CDR3 is 15 amino acids long. The DNA of the CDR3 is TGTGCCAGCAGTCCCAGGATTAACCGACAAGAGACCCAGTACTTC. It codes for CASSPRINRQETQYF.

This clone was picked up a small number of times. The gene calls are TRBV10-2 and TRBJ1-5, with D maybe TRBD1 (5 bases). CDR1 and CDR2 from the germline V gene are WSHSY and SAAADI. The CDR3 runs 14 residues. Between the trimmed V and J ends, which lost 0 bases and 7 bases, there was a span of 10 bases. The CDR3 loop reads CASSESQGLQPQHF. CDR3 DNA sequence: TGCGCCAGCAGTGAGTCGCAGGGCTTACAGCCCCAGCATTTT.

The chain links TRBV19 to TRBJ2-2, with TRBD1 matching 7 bases. After removal of 4 bases from V and 5 bases from J, the junction contained 4 bases not matched to a gene. This CDR3 has 14 amino acids. CDR1 and CDR2 from the germline V gene are LNHDA and SQIVND (reference sequence). The CDR3 DNA is TGTGCCAGTAGTACCTACAGGGGAACCGGGGAGCTGTTTTTT. Translation: CASSTYRGTGELFF.

The chain is built from TRBV5-1 and TRBJ2-1; D possibly corresponds to TRBD2 (6 bases). Germline V gene data show CDR1 as SGHRS and CDR2 as YFSETQ. V was cut by 4 bases and J by 9 bases, with 11 bases left in between. The CDR3 runs to 12 residues. The CDR3 coding sequence is TGCGCCAGCAGCGAAGGAGGGTTTGAGCAGTTCTTC. Translating it yields CASSEGGFEQFF.

The chain is built from TRBV29-1 and TRBJ1-2, with 8 bases fitting TRBD1. Germline CDR1 reads SQVTM; CDR2 reads ANQGSEA. Trimming cost V 6 bases and J 7 bases; bases outside gene matches: 7. This CDR3 contains 12 residues. This CDR3 reads CSVQTGGIGYTF. The CDR3 coding sequence is TGCAGCGTACAAACAGGGGGAATTGGCTACACCTTC.

This clone was observed a few times. The V gene is TRBV28, the J gene TRBJ2-5; D uncertain. The length of the CDR3 is 16 residues. With 5 bases removed from V and 4 bases from J, the gap between germline ends came to 20 bases. Germline V gene data show CDR1 as MDHEN and CDR2 as SYDVKM. CDR3 loop: CASSLFVQRQRETQYF. DNA for the CDR3: TGTGCCAGCAGTCTGTTTGTGCAGCGCCAGAGAGAGACCCAGTACTTC.

The genes are TRBV2 and TRBJ2-1; TRBD1 aligns across 11 bases. The V segment lost 8 bases and the J segment 10 bases; nucleotides outside the gene matches: 10. The CDR3 loop spans 14 amino acids. CDR1 and CDR2 from the germline V gene are SNHLY and FYNNEI. The CDR3 spells CASGGTGGTGEQFF. CDR3 sequence (DNA): TGTGCCAGCGGGGGGACAGGGGGGACAGGGGAGCAGTTCTTC.

V usage is TRBV19 and J usage is TRBJ1-5; 8 positions match TRBD1. The CDR3 has 14 residues. V gave up 3 bases and J gave up 2 bases; unmatched junction bases: 0. The germline gives CDR1 LNHDA, CDR2 SQIVND (reference sequence). The CDR3 loop reads CASSMTGGNQPQHF. The CDR3 DNA reads TGTGCCAGTAGTATGACAGGGGGCAATCAGCCCCAGCATTTT. Looking up the rest from reference TRBV19 and TRBJ1-5 gives the full variable domain: DGGITQSPKYLFRKEGQNVTLSCEQNLNHDAMYWYRQDPGQGLRLIYYSQIVNDFQKGDIAEGYSVSREKKESFPLTVTSAQKNPTAFYLCASSMTGGNQPQHFGDGTRLSIL.

The genes are TRBV11-2 and TRBJ2-3; 7 bases fit TRBD2. Germline assignment: CDR1 SGHAT and CDR2 FQNNGV. The CDR3 contains 15 residues. The ends lost 5 bases at V and 2 bases at J; junction bases unmatched: 7. The CDR3 sequence: CASSDIGGITDTQYF. The CDR3 nucleotides are TGTGCCAGCAGCGACATCGGGGGGATCACAGATACGCAGTATTTT.